The present T cell receptor beta chain was sequenced within a study of T cells in Graves' hyperthyroidism and ophthalmopathy. Study outcomes and limitations: Stable hyperthyroidism was separated from ophthalmopathy by a model based on 13 V-J features. The model identified upcoming ophthalmopathy a median roughly 6.5 months ahead of onset.

Germline-derived CDR1 and CDR2 are SGHVS and FQNEAQ. V was trimmed by 5 bases and J by 1 base, leaving 11 bases between them. The CDR3 runs to 14 residues. TCR beta CDR3 sequences were amplified from RNA transcripts. RT-PCR in the first round (using the HTBI primer set) targeted the TCR CDR3. One entry per CDR3 protein, called by TCRdb with MiXCR from the multiplex PCR reads. The sample shows hundreds of thousands of distinct CDR3 sequences, 14% of them seen only once. The PBMCs had their origin in 10 ml of fresh peripheral blood. This clonotype appeared many times. Its antigen is not known. The gene calls are TRBV7-8 and TRBJ1-1; D call uncertain. The sample consisted of blood. This receptor was obtained from a woman between 18 and 29 years old with Graves' hyperthyroidism. CDR3 DNA: TGTGCCAGCAGCCCCCCCCGGAAGAACACTGAAGCTTTCTTT. Residues: CASSPPRKNTEAFF.